This T cell receptor (beta chain) comes out of a study of cytomegalovirus exposure and HLA in healthy donors. 13 Jbeta primers and 60 Vbeta primers were used for the PCR. In the authors' methods: An analysis performed later counted roughly 80 million unique TCR beta chains (approximately 12 million of them shared). The method was immunoSEQ multiplex PCR; TCRdb's version includes in-frame clones alone and lacks a portion of them. V and J calls and clone size come straight from that table; D and trimming were deduced from the DNA. Of some 190,000 clones listed, approximately 86% are singletons. Germline V gives CDR1 SGDLS, CDR2 YYNGEE. V was pared by 3 bases and J by 8 bases, with 14 bases of the junction left unmatched. This CDR3 is built from 15 residues.

The specimen sequenced was PBMCs. This chain uses TRBV9 with TRBJ2-7, with 7 positions matching TRBD1. The TCR comes from a woman in her 30s in good health and CMV-seronegative. CDR3 sequence reads: CASSANLQGNRKQYF. In nucleotides, the CDR3 is TGTGCCAGCAGCGCCAACTTACAGGGGAACAGGAAGCAGTACTTC.